This is a list of T cell receptor beta chains from one sample in a study of cytomegalovirus exposure and HLA in healthy donors. Libraries were prepared by immunoSEQ multiplex PCR; TCRdb keeps only in-frame clonotypes and omits some of them. The sample has 70,000 to 85,000 clones; less than 75% are singletons. The material sequenced was PBMCs. All receptors come from a man aged 25 to 40 in good health and CMV-seropositive. Both conserved end residues are part of each CDR3. The D gene is left open where the match is weak. Part of the rows lack a size; the others show once, few, many or a class for expanded clones.

V gene	clone size	D gene	J gene	CDR3 DNA	CDR3 protein
TRBV5-1	NA	NA	TRBJ2-7	TGCGCCAGCAGCCACGACAAATACCTCAGCGAGCAGTACTTC	CASSHDKYLSEQYF
TRBV25-1	NA	NA	TRBJ1-1	TGTGCCAGCAGATCTTTTCGGGACACTGAAGCTTTCTTT	CASRSFRDTEAFF
TRBV11-3	NA	NA	TRBJ2-2	TGTGCCAGCAGCTTAGCATGGGGACTTGGGAACACCGGGGAGCTGTTTTTT	CASSLAWGLGNTGELFF
TRBV30	once	NA	TRBJ1-6	TGTGCCTGGGACCCCGGACTGCGCTTGGGTTCACCCCTCCACTTT	CAWDPGLRLGSPLHF
TRBV5-1	few	TRBD1	TRBJ2-2	TGCGCCAGCGGACAGGGGGCCGGCGGGGAGCTGTTTTTT	CASGQGAGGELFF
TRBV18	NA	TRBD1	TRBJ1-1	TGTGCCAGCTCACCCGTGACAGGGGGAGGGGCTGAAGCTTTCTTT	CASSPVTGGGAEAFF
TRBV5-1	NA	TRBD1	TRBJ2-7	TGCGCCAGCAGCTTTGGGGACAGGGGAGTCTACGAGCAGTACTTC	CASSFGDRGVYEQYF
TRBV29-1	NA	TRBD1	TRBJ2-5	TGCGGTGGACAGGGGATGGAGACCCAGTACTTC	CGGQGMETQYF
TRBV6-5	few	TRBD1	TRBJ1-1	TGTGCCAGCAGTACAGGGGGAAGCACTGAAGCTTTCTTT	CASSTGGSTEAFF
TRBV7-9	NA	TRBD1	TRBJ2-2	TGTGCCAGCAGCTCGACAGGGACGGCCGGGGAGCTGTTTTTT	CASSSTGTAGELFF
TRBV30	NA	NA	TRBJ2-3	TGTGCCTGGAGTTCCCTGGACAAGCCTTACACCGATACGCAGTATTTT	CAWSSLDKPYTDTQYF
TRBV4-2	NA	TRBD2	TRBJ2-3	TGTGCCAGCAGCCAAGAGGGACTAGCGGCGGGGGGAGATACGCAGTATTTT	CASSQEGLAAGGDTQYF
TRBV6-1	NA	NA	TRBJ1-6	TGTGCCAGCAGCCGAAGGGGCAATAATTCACCCCTCCACTTT	CASSRRGNNSPLHF
TRBV28	few	TRBD1	TRBJ2-2	TGTGCCAGCCGGGACAGGGACCTCGCGAACACCGGGGAGCTGTTTTTT	CASRDRDLANTGELFF
TRBV4-1	medium-sized	NA	TRBJ2-4	TGCGCCAGCAGCCAAGATGGGGGGACGGAAAACATTCAGTACTTC	CASSQDGGTENIQYF
TRBV19	NA	NA	TRBJ2-3	TGTGCCAGTAGCTACACCTCGGGGGTACCCAACACAGATACGCAGTATTTT	CASSYTSGVPNTDTQYF
TRBV6-5	NA	NA	TRBJ1-1	TGTGCCAGCCACGTGGAGGGGAGGAACACTGAAGCTTTCTTT	CASHVEGRNTEAFF
TRBV29-1	NA	NA	TRBJ2-7	TGCAGCGCGAGAGCTAGCAACTACGAGCAGTACTTC	CSARASNYEQYF
TRBV28	NA	TRBD1	TRBJ2-5	TGTGCCAGCAGAAAACAGGGGGTAGAGACCCAGTACTTC	CASRKQGVETQYF
TRBV7-3	NA	NA	TRBJ1-1	TGTGCCAGCAGGTCGGACAGACTTCCTCGGGGCACTGAAGCTTTCTTT	CASRSDRLPRGTEAFF
TRBV2	NA	NA	TRBJ1-2	TGTGCCAGCAGTGAGGGGGACATGGTCAACTATGGCTACACCTTC	CASSEGDMVNYGYTF
TRBV6-5	NA	TRBD1	TRBJ1-3	TGTGCCAGCAGCATCGACAGGGGCTCTGGAAACACCATATATTTT	CASSIDRGSGNTIYF
TRBV9	NA	NA	TRBJ2-1	TGTGCCAGCAGCGTGTTCGGACAGACGTCCTACAATGAGCAGTTCTTC	CASSVFGQTSYNEQFF
TRBV13	NA	NA	TRBJ1-4	TGTGCCAGCAGTCCCCGGTTCGGTGATGAAAAACTGTTTTTT	CASSPRFGDEKLFF
TRBV29-1	few	NA	TRBJ2-1	TGCAGCGCCACTAGAAATGAGCAGTTCTTC	CSATRNEQFF
TRBV5-4	NA	TRBD1	TRBJ1-2	TGTGCCAGCAGGAAGTACGGGACAGGGGCCAACTATGGCTACACCTTC	CASRKYGTGANYGYTF
TRBV11-2	NA	NA	TRBJ2-1	TGTGCCAGCAGCTTAGAGCCGGCGGGGCATGAGCAGTTCTTC	CASSLEPAGHEQFF
TRBV28	NA	NA	TRBJ2-3	TGTGCCAGCAGTTCAGTAGATACGCAGTATTTT	CASSSVDTQYF
TRBV10-3	NA	TRBD2	TRBJ2-3	TGTGCCCTCTCGAGGTTAGCGGGCAGCACAGATACGCAGTATTTT	CALSRLAGSTDTQYF
TRBV9	few	TRBD2	TRBJ2-1	TGTGCCAGCAATAGCGGGAATCACAATGAGCAGTTCTTC	CASNSGNHNEQFF
TRBV2	NA	NA	TRBJ2-5	TGTGCCAGCAGCGGAGCTAGGACTCGGGAGACCCAGTACTTC	CASSGARTRETQYF
TRBV29-1	NA	NA	TRBJ2-2	TGCAGCGACCTGGACAGAAACACCGGGGAGCTGTTTTTT	CSDLDRNTGELFF